This T cell receptor (beta chain) was recovered during a study of type 1 regulatory T cells. For the study at large: An in vitro protocol generated T-allo10, a Tr1-enriched, alloantigen-specific CD4 T cell product. Study-wide points: Compared with non-Tr1 cells, Tr1 cells showed a narrower TCR repertoire.

One entry per CDR3 protein, called by TCRdb with MiXCR from the reads. Among under 75,000 distinct CDR3 sequences listed, around 21% were seen once. In regard to this clonotype: Its antigen remains unknown. A read error may account for a junction end that differs from germline.

Germline CDR1 SSHAT, CDR2 FNYEAQ (reference sequence). The CDR3 covers 13 residues. This chain links TRBV7-7 with TRBJ1-1; no definite D call. This TCR was sampled from a human donor in good health. The sample taken for sequencing was cultured type 1 regulatory T (Tr1) cells, either the whole culture or a sorted fraction (not recorded which). The CDR3 bases are TGTGCTAGCAGCTTATCTCAGAACACTGAAGCTTTCTTT. This codes for CASSLSQNTEAFF. The entire variable domain, with the rest obtained from reference TRBV7-7 and TRBJ1-1, is as follows: GAGVSQSPRYKVTKRGQDVTLRCDPISSHATLYWYQQALGQGPEFLTYFNYEAQPDKSGLPSDRFSAERPEGSISTLTIQRTEQRDSAMYRCASSLSQNTEAFFGQGTRLTVV.